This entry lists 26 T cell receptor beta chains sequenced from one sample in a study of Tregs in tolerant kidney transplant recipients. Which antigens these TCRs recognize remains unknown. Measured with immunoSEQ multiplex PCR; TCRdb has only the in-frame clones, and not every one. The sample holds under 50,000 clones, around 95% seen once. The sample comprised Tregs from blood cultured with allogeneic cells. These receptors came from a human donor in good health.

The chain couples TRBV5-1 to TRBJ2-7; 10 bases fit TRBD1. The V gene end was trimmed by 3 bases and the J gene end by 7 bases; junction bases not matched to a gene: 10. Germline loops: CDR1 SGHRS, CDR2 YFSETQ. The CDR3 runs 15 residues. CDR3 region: CASSYRDRGPTEQYF. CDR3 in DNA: TGCGCCAGCAGCTACAGGGACAGGGGACCTACGGAGCAGTACTTC. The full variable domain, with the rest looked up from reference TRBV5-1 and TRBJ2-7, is KAGVTQTPRYLIKTRGQQVTLSCSPISGHRSVSWYQQTPGQGLQFLFEYFSETQRNKGNFPGRFSGRQFSNSRSEMNVSTLELGDSALYLCASSYRDRGPTEQYFGPGTRLTVT.

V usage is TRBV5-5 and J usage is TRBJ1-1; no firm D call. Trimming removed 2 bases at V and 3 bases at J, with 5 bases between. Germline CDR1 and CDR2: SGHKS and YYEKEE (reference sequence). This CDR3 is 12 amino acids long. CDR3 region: CASSFADTEAFF. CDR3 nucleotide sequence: TGTGCCAGCAGCTTCGCGGACACTGAAGCTTTCTTT.

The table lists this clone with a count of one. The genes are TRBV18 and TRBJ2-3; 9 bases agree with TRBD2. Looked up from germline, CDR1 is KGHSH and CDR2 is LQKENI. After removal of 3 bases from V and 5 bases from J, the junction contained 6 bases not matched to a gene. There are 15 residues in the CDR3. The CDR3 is CASSPLSGGQDTQYF. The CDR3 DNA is TGTGCCAGCTCACCTCTGAGCGGGGGGCAAGATACGCAGTATTTT.

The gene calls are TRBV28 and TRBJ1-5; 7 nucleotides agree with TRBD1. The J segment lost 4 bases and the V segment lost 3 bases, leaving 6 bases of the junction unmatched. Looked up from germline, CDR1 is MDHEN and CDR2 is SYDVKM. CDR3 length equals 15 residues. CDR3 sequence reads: CASSFNRGLNQPQHF. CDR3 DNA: TGTGCCAGCAGTTTTAACAGGGGTCTTAATCAGCCCCAGCATTTT. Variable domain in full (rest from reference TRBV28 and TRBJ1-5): DVKVTQSSRYLVKRTGEKVFLECVQDMDHENMFWYRQDPGLGLRLIYFSYDVKMKEKGDIPEGYSVSREKKERFSLILESASTNQTSMYLCASSFNRGLNQPQHFGDGTRLSIL.

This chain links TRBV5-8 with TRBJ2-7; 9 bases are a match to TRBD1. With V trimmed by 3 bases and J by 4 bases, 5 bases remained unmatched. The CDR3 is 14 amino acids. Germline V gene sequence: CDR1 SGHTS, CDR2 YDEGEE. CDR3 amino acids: CASSSRDRVYEQYF. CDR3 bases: TGTGCCAGCAGCTCCCGGGACAGGGTTTACGAGCAGTACTTC.

The CDR3 here is CASSLRGRQNTEAFF. CDR3 nucleotides: TGCGCCAGCAGCTTGAGGGGCCGACAGAACACTGAAGCTTTCTTT. The genes are TRBV5-1 and TRBJ1-1; D might be TRBD1 (5 bases). The CDR3 runs to 15 residues. V was shortened by 1 base and J by 1 base, with 11 bases between the two germline ends. Germline V gene data show CDR1 as SGHRS and CDR2 as YFSETQ.

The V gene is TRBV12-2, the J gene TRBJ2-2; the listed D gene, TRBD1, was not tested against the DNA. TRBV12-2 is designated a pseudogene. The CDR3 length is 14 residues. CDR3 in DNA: TGTGCAAGTCGCTGGGGCCTGAACACCGGGGAGCTGTTTTTT. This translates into CASRWGLNTGELFF.

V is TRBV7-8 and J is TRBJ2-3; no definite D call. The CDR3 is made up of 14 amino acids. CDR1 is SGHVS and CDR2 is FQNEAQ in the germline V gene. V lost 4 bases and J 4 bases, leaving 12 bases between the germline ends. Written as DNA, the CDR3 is TGTGCCAGCAGCTCTCAAACCGCCGCAGATACGCAGTATTTT. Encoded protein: CASSSQTAADTQYF.

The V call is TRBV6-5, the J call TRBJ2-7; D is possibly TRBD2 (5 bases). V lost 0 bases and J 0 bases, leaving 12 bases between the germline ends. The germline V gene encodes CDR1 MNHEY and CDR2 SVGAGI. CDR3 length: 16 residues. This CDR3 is CASSYSRGPGSYEQYF. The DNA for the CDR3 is TGTGCCAGCAGTTACTCGAGAGGGCCGGGCTCCTACGAGCAGTACTTC.

The CDR3 nucleotides are TGCGCCAGCAGCCCCGTTGCGGGAGGGGCAGATACGCAGTATTTT. It specifies CASSPVAGGADTQYF. The chain has TRBV5-1 and TRBJ2-3; 9 nucleotides line up with TRBD2. V trimming: 4 bases; J trimming: 4 bases; junction bases outside the gene matches: 7. Germline CDR1 and CDR2: SGHRS and YFSETQ. The CDR3 sequence is 15 residues long. Full variable domain (outside the CDR3, taken from reference TRBV5-1 and TRBJ2-3): KAGVTQTPRYLIKTRGQQVTLSCSPISGHRSVSWYQQTPGQGLQFLFEYFSETQRNKGNFPGRFSGRQFSNSRSEMNVSTLELGDSALYLCASSPVAGGADTQYFGPGTRLTVL.

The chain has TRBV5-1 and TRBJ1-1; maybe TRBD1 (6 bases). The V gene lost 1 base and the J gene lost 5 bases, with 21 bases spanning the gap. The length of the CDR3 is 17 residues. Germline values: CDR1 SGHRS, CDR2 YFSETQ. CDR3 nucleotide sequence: TGCGCCAGCAGCTTGTTCCTCCTAGGGCATAGGGGGACTGAAGCTTTCTTT. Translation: CASSLFLLGHRGTEAFF. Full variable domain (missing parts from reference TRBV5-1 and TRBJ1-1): KAGVTQTPRYLIKTRGQQVTLSCSPISGHRSVSWYQQTPGQGLQFLFEYFSETQRNKGNFPGRFSGRQFSNSRSEMNVSTLELGDSALYLCASSLFLLGHRGTEAFFGQGTRLTVV.

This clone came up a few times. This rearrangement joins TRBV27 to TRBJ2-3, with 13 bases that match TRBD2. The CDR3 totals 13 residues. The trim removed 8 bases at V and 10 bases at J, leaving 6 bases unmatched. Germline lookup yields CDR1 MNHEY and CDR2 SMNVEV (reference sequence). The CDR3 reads CASGKLAGGAQYF. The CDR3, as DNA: TGTGCCAGCGGAAAACTAGCGGGAGGGGCGCAGTATTTT.

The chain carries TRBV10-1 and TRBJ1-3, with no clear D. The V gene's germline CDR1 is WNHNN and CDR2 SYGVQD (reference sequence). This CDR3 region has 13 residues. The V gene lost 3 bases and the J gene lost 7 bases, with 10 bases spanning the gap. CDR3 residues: CASSENRRNTIYF. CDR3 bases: TGCGCCAGCAGTGAAAACAGACGGAACACCATATATTTT.

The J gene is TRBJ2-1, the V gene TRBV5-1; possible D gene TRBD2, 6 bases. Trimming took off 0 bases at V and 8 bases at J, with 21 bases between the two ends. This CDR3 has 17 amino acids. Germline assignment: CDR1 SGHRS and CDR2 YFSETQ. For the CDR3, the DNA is TGCGCCAGCAGCTTGGGTCGGGGGTCTAGATCTGGGGATGAGCAGTTCTTC. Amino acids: CASSLGRGSRSGDEQFF.

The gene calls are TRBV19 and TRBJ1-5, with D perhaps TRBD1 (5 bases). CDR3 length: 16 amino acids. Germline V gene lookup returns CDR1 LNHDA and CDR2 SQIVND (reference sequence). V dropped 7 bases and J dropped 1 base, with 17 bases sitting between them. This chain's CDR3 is CASTRGYAPSNQPQHF. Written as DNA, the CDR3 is TGTGCCAGTACCCGGGGGTACGCACCAAGCAATCAGCCCCAGCATTTT.

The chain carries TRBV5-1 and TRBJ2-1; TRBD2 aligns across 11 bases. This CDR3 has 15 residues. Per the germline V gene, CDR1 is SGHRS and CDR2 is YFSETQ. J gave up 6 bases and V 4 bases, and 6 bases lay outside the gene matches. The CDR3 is CASSTRLAGFNEQFF. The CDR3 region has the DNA TGCGCCAGCAGCACCCGACTAGCGGGGTTCAATGAGCAGTTCTTC.

This CDR3 reads CASSDSRSNQPQHF. CDR3 nucleotide sequence: TGTGCCAGCAGTGACTCCAGGAGCAATCAGCCCCAGCATTTT. The gene calls are TRBV2 and TRBJ1-5; D is unresolved. The V gene's germline CDR1 is SNHLY and CDR2 FYNNEI. Trimming stripped 3 bases from V and 1 base from J, with 7 bases between. The CDR3 runs to 14 residues.

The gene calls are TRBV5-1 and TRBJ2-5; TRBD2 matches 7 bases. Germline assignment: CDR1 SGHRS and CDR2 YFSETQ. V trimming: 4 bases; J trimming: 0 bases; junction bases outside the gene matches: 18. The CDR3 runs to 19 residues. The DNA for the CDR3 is TGCGCCAGCAGCGTGCTAGAGCGAAGGGACTACCTGTACCAAGAGACCCAGTACTTC. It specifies CASSVLERRDYLYQETQYF.

The CDR3 reads CASSIPGQGARAFF. Written as DNA, the CDR3 is TGTGCCAGTAGTATCCCGGGACAGGGGGCGCGAGCTTTCTTT. The chain carries TRBV19 and TRBJ1-1, with 12 bases fitting TRBD1. From germline, CDR1 is LNHDA and CDR2 SQIVND (reference sequence). Trimming cost V 3 bases and J 10 bases; bases outside gene matches: 6. This CDR3 has 14 amino acids. Full variable domain (outside the CDR3, taken from reference TRBV19 and TRBJ1-1): DGGITQSPKYLFRKEGQNVTLSCEQNLNHDAMYWYRQDPGQGLRLIYYSQIVNDFQKGDIAEGYSVSREKKESFPLTVTSAQKNPTAFYLCASSIPGQGARAFFGQGTRLTVV.

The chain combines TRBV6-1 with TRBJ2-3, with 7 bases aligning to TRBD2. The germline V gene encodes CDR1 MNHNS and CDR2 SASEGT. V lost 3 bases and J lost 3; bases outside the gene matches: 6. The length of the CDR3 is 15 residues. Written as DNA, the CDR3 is TGTGCCAGCAGTGACAGTACAGCGGGGACAGATACGCAGTATTTT. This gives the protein CASSDSTAGTDTQYF.

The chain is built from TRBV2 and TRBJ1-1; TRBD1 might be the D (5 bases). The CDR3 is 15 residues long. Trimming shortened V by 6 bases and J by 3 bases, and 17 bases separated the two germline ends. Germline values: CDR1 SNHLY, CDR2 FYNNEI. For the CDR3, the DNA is TGTGCCAGCAGGGGGGTTGGGGGAGGGTACACTGAAGCTTTCTTT. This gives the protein CASRGVGGGYTEAFF. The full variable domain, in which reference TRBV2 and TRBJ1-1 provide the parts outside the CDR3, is EPEVTQTPSHQVTQMGQEVILRCVPISNHLYFYWYRQILGQKVEFLVSFYNNEISEKSEIFDDQFSVERPDGSNFTLKIRSTKLEDSAMYFCASRGVGGGYTEAFFGQGTRLTVV.

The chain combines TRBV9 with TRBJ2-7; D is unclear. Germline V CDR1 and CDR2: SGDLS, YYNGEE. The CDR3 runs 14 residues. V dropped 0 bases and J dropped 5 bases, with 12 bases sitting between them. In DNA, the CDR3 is TGTGCCAGCAGCGTAGGCCAGGCGGTCCACGAGCAGTACTTC. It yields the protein CASSVGQAVHEQYF. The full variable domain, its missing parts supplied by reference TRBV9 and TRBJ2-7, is DSGVTQTPKHLITATGQRVTLRCSPRSGDLSVYWYQQSLDQGLQFLIQYYNGEERAKGNILERFSAQQFPDLHSELNLSSLELGDSALYFCASSVGQAVHEQYFGPGTRLTVT.

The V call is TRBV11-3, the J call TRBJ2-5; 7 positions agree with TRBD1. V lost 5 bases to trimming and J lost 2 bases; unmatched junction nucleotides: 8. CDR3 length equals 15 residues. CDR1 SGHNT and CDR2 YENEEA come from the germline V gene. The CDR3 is CASSPPTGKQETQYF. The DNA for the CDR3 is TGTGCCAGCAGCCCCCCGACAGGGAAACAAGAGACCCAGTACTTC. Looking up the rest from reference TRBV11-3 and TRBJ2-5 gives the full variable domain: EAGVVQSPRYKIIEKKQPVAFWCNPISGHNTLYWYLQNLGQGPELLIRYENEEAVDDSQLPKDRFSAERLKGVDSTLKIQPAELGDSAVYLCASSPPTGKQETQYFGPGTRLLVL.

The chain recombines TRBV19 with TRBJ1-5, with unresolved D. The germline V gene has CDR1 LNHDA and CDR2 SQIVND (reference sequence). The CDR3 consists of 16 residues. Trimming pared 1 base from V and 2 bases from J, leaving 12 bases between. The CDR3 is CASSIVGWRGNQPQHF. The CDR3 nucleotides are TGTGCCAGTAGTATAGTTGGTTGGCGTGGCAATCAGCCCCAGCATTTT.

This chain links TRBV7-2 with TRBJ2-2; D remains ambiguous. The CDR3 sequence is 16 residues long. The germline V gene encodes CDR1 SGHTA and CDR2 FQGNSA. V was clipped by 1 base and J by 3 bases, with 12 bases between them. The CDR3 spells CASSLVFGDDTGELFF. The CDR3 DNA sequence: TGTGCCAGCAGCTTAGTCTTTGGGGATGACACCGGGGAGCTGTTTTTT.

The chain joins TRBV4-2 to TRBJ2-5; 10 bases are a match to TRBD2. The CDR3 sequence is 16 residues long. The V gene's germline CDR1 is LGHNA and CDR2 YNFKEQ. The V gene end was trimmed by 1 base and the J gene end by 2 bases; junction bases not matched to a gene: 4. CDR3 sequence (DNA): TGTGCCAGCAGCCAAGCGGGACTAGCGCAACAAGAGACCCAGTACTTC. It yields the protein CASSQAGLAQQETQYF.